The clone carrying this TCR beta chain was picked up one time. The CDR3 totals 13 residues. V was pared by 8 bases and J by 4 bases, with 12 bases between. CDR1 and CDR2 from the germline V gene are MDHEN and SYDVKM. The data originate from a study of blood T cell repertoires in COVID-19. Across the whole study: In each case, the material was cDNA or gDNA derived from T cells, B-cell-depleted T cells, or PBMCs.

In the authors' workflow: Reference gene primer amplification in the assay estimated nucleated cell counts. Some clones are missing from TCRdb's copy, which holds only in-frame ones; the method was immunoSEQ multiplex PCR. V, J and clone size reflect that table, while D and trimming were determined from the DNA. The table includes under 95,000 clones, roughly 80% detected once. The sample consisted of peripheral blood. The origin of this receptor is a human donor in a cohort sampled during active COVID-19. The rearrangement uses TRBV28 and TRBJ2-1, with D perhaps matching TRBD2 (6 bases). CDR3 coding DNA: TGTGCCAGCCGTACTAGCAGTTACAATGAGCAGTTCTTC. Amino acid sequence: CASRTSSYNEQFF.